The entry below gives a single T cell receptor beta chain sequence along with its context. The antigen this receptor binds is unknown. Base qualities were left out, and no much larger clone turns up one base away. In Seattle, one collaborating source enrolled patients while the infection was active and tracked those patients longitudinally over the course of disease. Each collaborating institution followed its own protocols to collect whole blood in K2EDTA tubes. For TCRbeta analysis, collaborators shipped samples in one of three forms: frozen whole blood, isolated PBMCs, or DNA extracted from either of those sample types. The record originates from a study of blood T cell repertoires in COVID-19 (dated by TCRdb to 2020 to 2022). Some background on the complete study: The collaborator samples originated in the United States, Italy and Spain and spanned the acute and convalescent phases of COVID-19. The material from the prospective study consisted of cDNA or gDNA derived from T cells, B-cell-depleted T cells, or PBMCs. Deeply sampled blood TCRbeta repertoires from subjects exposed to, actively infected with, or recovered from COVID-19 were included in the dataset. A freely available public database, intended as a resource for researchers studying the immune response to SARS-CoV-2, is where the repertoires were released. The samples were drawn from two sources: the first 160 participants of the ongoing ImmuneRACE study, and 1,254 subjects contributed by 6 global collaborators. A de-identified subject ID, COVID-19 status, age in years and sex were almost always included in the sample metadata. Where available, HLA class I and class II types were obtained from metadata supplied by the sample provider rather than from assay-based typing. Paper-wide results and their limitations: Clinical and demographic metadata were provided uncurated, with the amount varying by source and participant.

CDR1 and CDR2, looked up from the germline V gene, are SGHNT and YENEEA. Taken from cysteine to phenylalanine, the CDR3 has 17 residues. Solely the CDR3 DNA is kept, with 51 bases framed from the first base. V and J are trimmed by 5 bases and 0 bases, and the gene matches miss 5 bases of the junction. TCRbeta CDR3 regions were amplified from genomic DNA using the immunoSEQ Assay, a bias-controlled multiplex PCR. In the authors' own workflow: Within the assay, amplification of reference gene primers was used to estimate how many nucleated cells each sample contained. To quantify the absolute abundance of each unique TCRbeta CDR3 rearrangement, sequence reads were collapsed and filtered. For each sample, productive Simpson clonality was calculated as the square root of Simpson's diversity index across productive rearrangements. The table comes from immuneACCESS by way of TCRdb, which keeps in-frame sequences with V and J called. Part of the clones is missing from these tables; in studies checked, under half for an unresolved V gene and the rest for unknown reasons. Clone size and the V and J calls come from that table; the DNA yielded D and trimming. The sample has approximately 300,000 clones on record, about nine tenths of them singletons. The leading ten clones occupy nearly 7% of the sample.

The sequencing sample was made of peripheral blood. The chain employs TRBV11-3 and TRBJ2-6; 9 bases in between match TRBD1. The sequence was collected from a woman under 40 with COVID-19, enrolled during active disease. The CDR3 protein sequence reads: CASSPRQGDSGANVLTF. The DNA sequence follows: TGTGCCAGCAGCCCCAGACAGGGGGACTCTGGGGCCAACGTCCTGACTTTC.